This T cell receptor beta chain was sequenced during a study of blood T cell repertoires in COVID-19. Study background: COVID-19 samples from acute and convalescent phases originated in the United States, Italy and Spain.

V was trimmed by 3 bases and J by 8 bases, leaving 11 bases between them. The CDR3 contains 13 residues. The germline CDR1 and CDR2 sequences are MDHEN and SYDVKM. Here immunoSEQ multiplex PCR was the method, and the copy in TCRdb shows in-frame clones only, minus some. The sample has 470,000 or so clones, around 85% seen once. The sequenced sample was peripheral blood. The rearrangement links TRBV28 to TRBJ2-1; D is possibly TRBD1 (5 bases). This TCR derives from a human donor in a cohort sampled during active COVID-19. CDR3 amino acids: CASSFRRVDEQFF. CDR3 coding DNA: TGTGCCAGCAGTTTTCGCAGGGTTGATGAGCAGTTCTTC.